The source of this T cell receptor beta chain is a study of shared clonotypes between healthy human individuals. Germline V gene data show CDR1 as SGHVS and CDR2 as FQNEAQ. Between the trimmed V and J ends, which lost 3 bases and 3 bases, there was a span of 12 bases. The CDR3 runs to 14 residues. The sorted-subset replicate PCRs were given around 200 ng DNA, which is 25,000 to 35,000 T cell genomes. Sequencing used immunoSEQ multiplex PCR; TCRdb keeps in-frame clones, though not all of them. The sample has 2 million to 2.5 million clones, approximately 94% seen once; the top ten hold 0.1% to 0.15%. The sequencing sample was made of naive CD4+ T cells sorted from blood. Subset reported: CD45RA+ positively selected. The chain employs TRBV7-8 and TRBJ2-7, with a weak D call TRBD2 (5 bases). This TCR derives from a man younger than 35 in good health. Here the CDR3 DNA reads TGTGCCAGCAGCTTCGCTGGAGGTCTCTACGAGCAGTACTTC. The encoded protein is CASSFAGGLYEQYF.